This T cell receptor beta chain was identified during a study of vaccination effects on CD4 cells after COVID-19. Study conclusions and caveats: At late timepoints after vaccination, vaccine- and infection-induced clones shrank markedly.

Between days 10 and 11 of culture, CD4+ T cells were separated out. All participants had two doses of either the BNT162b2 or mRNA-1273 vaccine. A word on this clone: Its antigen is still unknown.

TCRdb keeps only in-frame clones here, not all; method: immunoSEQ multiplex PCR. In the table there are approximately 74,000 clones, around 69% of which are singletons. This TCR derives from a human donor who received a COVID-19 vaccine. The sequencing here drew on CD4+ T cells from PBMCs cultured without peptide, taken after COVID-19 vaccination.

CDR3 coding DNA: TGTGCCAGCAGCCCCCCCGTCGGATCACCCCTCCACTTT. Protein: CASSPPVGSPLHF. The V and J genes are TRBV3-1 (or the pseudogene TRBV3-2) and TRBJ1-6; D is uncertain. The ends were cut back, 4 bases at V and 10 bases at J, with 11 bases in the middle. Per the germline V gene, CDR1 is LGHDT and CDR2 is YNNKEL (reference sequence). This CDR3 contains 13 residues.